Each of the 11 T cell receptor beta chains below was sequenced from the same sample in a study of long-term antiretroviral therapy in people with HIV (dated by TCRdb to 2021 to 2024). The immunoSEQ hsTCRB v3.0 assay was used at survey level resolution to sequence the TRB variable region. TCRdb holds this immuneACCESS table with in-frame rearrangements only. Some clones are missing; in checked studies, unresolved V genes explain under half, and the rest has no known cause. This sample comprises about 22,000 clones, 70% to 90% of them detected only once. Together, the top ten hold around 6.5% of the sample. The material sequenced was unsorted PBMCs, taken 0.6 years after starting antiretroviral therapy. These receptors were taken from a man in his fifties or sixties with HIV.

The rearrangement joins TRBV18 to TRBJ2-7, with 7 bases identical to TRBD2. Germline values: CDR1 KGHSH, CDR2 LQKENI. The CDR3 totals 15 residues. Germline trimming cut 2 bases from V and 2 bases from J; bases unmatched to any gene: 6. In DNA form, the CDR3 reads TGTGCCAGCTCACCAGAATCCGGGACTACCTACGAGCAGTACTTC. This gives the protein CASSPESGTTYEQYF.

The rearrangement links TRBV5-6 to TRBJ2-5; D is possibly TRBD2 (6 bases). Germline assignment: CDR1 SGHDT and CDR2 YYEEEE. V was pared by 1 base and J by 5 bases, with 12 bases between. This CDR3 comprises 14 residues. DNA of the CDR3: TGTGCCAGCAGCTTGTGGAGAGGGAGGGAGACCCAGTACTTC. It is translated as CASSLWRGRETQYF.

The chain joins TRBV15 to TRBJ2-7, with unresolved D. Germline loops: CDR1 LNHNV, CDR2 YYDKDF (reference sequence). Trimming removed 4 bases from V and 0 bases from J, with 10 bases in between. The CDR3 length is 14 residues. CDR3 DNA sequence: TGTGCCACCAGCAAGACGACGGTCTCCTACGAGCAGTACTTC. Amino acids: CATSKTTVSYEQYF.

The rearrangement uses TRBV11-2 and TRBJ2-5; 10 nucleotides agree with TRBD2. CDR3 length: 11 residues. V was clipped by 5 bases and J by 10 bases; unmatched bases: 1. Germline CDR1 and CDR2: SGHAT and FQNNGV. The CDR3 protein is CASSLAGDQYF. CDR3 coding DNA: TGTGCCAGCAGCCTAGCGGGGGACCAGTACTTC.

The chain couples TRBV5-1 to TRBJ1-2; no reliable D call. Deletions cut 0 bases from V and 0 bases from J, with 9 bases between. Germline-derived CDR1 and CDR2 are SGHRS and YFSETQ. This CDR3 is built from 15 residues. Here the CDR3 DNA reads TGCGCCAGCAGCTTGGAGGCCAGCACTAACTATGGCTACACCTTC. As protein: CASSLEASTNYGYTF.

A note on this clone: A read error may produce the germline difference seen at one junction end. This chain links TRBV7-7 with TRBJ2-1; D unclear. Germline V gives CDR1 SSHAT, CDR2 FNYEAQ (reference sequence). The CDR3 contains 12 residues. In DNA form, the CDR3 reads TGTGCTAGCAGCCCCGGTTTGGATGAGCAGTTCTTC. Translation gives CASSPGLDEQFF.

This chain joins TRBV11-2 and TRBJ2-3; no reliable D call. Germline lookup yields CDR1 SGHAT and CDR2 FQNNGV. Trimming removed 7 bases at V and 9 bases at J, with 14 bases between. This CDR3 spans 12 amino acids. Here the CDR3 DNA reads TGTGCCAGCAATCACCGGGTGAGCACGCAGTATTTT. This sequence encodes CASNHRVSTQYF.

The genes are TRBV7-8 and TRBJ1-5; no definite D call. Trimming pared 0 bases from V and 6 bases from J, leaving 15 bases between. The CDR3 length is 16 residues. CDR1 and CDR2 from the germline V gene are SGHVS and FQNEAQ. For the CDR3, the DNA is TGTGCCAGCAGCTTAGCGGCGGCCCGTCGAGCTCAGCCCCAGCATTTT. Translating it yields CASSLAAARRAQPQHF.

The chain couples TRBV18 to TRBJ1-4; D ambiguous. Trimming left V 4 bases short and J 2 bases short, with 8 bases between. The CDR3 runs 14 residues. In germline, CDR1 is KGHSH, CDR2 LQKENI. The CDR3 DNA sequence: TGTGCCAGCTCACGCATGGGGACTAATGAAAAACTGTTTTTT. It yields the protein CASSRMGTNEKLFF.

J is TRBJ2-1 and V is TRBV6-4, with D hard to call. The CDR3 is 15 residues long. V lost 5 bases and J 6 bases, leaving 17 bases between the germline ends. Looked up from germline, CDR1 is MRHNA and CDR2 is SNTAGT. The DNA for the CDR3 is TGTGCCAGCAGTCCGGTGCGCCCGCTAGGCAATGAGCAGTTCTTC. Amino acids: CASSPVRPLGNEQFF.

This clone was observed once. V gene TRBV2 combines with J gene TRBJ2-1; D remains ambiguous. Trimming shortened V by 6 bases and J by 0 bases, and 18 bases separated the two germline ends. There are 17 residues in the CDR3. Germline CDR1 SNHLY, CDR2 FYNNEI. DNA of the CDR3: TGTGCCAGCAGGATCCTTGCACGCCTAAGCTCCTACAATGAGCAGTTCTTC. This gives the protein CASRILARLSSYNEQFF. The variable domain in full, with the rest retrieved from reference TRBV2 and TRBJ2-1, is EPEVTQTPSHQVTQMGQEVILRCVPISNHLYFYWYRQILGQKVEFLVSFYNNEISEKSEIFDDQFSVERPDGSNFTLKIRSTKLEDSAMYFCASRILARLSSYNEQFFGPGTRLTVL.